These 21 T cell receptor beta chains were sequenced from one sample in a study of blood T cell repertoires in COVID-19. Sequenced by immunoSEQ multiplex PCR; TCRdb stores in-frame clones only, minus some. The table lists roughly 100,000 clones, roughly 80% of them singletons. The specimen was peripheral blood. Source of these receptors: a woman aged 70-85 years with acute or convalescent COVID-19.

The chain couples TRBV18 to TRBJ2-3; 7 bases map to TRBD2. This CDR3 is built from 16 residues. CDR1 is KGHSH and CDR2 is LQKENI in the germline V gene. V gave up 4 bases and J gave up 0 bases; unmatched junction bases: 7. The CDR3 coding sequence is TGTGCCAGCTCACTACCTAGCGGCCCTAGCACAGATACGCAGTATTTT. It is translated as CASSLPSGPSTDTQYF.

The gene calls are TRBV28 and TRBJ2-2; D perhaps matches TRBD2 (6 bases). The CDR3 totals 14 residues. V lost 10 bases and J lost 4, with 16 bases in between. Per germline, CDR1 MDHEN and CDR2 SYDVKM. DNA for the CDR3: TGTGCCACAGTGGGGGGAGGTAGCACCGGGGAGCTGTTTTTT. Its translation: CATVGGGSTGELFF.

V is TRBV9 and J is TRBJ2-7; D not resolved. CDR3 length: 13 amino acids. CDR1 and CDR2 from the germline V gene are SGDLS and YYNGEE. Trimming removed 4 bases from V and 4 bases from J, with 12 bases in between. CDR3 bases: TGTGCCAGCAGCCGCGCCCCTCGGTACGAGCAGTACTTC. Its translation is CASSRAPRYEQYF. Drawing the rest from reference TRBV9 and TRBJ2-7, the complete variable domain is DSGVTQTPKHLITATGQRVTLRCSPRSGDLSVYWYQQSLDQGLQFLIQYYNGEERAKGNILERFSAQQFPDLHSELNLSSLELGDSALYFCASSRAPRYEQYFGPGTRLTVT.

By share, this clone counts as medium-sized (0.01 to 0.1%). The chain couples TRBV27 to TRBJ2-7; 10 positions agree with TRBD2. CDR1 is MNHEY, CDR2 SMNVEV, per germline (reference sequence). CDR3 size: 17 residues. The V segment lost 8 bases and the J segment 4 bases; nucleotides outside the gene matches: 17. CDR3 nucleotides: TGTGCCAGCCGTCCGGCTAGCGGGAGTCCCCTGGGGTACGAGCAGTACTTC. Protein sequence: CASRPASGSPLGYEQYF.

This clone was counted between two and nine times. The genes are TRBV15 and TRBJ2-2; D might be TRBD1 (5 bases). This CDR3 region has 15 residues. Germline V gene sequence: CDR1 LNHNV, CDR2 YYDKDF (reference sequence). Trimming removed 8 bases at V and 2 bases at J, with 15 bases between. The CDR3 DNA reads TGTGCCACCCGGTCTTTGACAGAAAACACCGGGGAGCTGTTTTTT. This translates into CATRSLTENTGELFF.

There are a few counts of this clone. The rearrangement links TRBV7-2 to TRBJ1-3, with a possible D match to TRBD1 (5 bases). V dropped 0 bases and J dropped 5 bases, with 5 bases sitting between them. CDR3 size: 13 residues. The germline CDR1 and CDR2 sequences are SGHTA and FQGNSA. CDR3 sequence: CASSLAGRNTIYF. The CDR3 coding sequence is TGTGCCAGCAGCTTAGCGGGGCGAAACACCATATATTTT.

The gene calls are TRBV5-4 and TRBJ2-3; 7 nucleotides match TRBD2. Per germline, CDR1 SGHNT and CDR2 YYREEE (reference sequence). This CDR3 comprises 16 residues. V was pared by 0 bases and J by 0 bases, with 4 bases of the junction left unmatched. CDR3: CASSLDGGGSTDTQYF. CDR3 bases: TGTGCCAGCAGCTTGGATGGGGGGGGTAGCACAGATACGCAGTATTTT.

There are a few counts of this clone. The chain employs TRBV19 and TRBJ1-6; 7 bases are a match to TRBD1. V lost 5 bases to trimming and J lost 6 bases; unmatched junction nucleotides: 16. CDR3 length equals 18 residues. Germline V gene data show CDR1 as LNHDA and CDR2 as SQIVND (reference sequence). The CDR3 protein is CASSPGRIQGGSNSPLHF. The DNA of the CDR3 is TGTGCCAGTAGTCCCGGCCGAATCCAGGGGGGAAGTAATTCACCCCTCCACTTT.

The genes are TRBV10-3 and TRBJ2-3, with TRBD1 matching 10 bases. The CDR3 has 19 amino acids. V was clipped by 5 bases and J by 1 base; unmatched bases: 15. CDR1 and CDR2 from the germline V gene are ENHRY and SYGVKD. The CDR3 bases are TGTGCCATCAGTCCCGGACAGGGGGGCGCGAGCGGGCGCACAGATACGCAGTATTTT. Translation gives CAISPGQGGASGRTDTQYF.

The chain uses TRBV5-1 and TRBJ1-2, with D maybe TRBD1 (6 bases). This CDR3 comprises 15 residues. The germline V gene has CDR1 SGHRS and CDR2 YFSETQ. V was trimmed by 0 bases and J by 7 bases, leaving 16 bases between them. For the CDR3, the DNA is TGCGCCAGCAGCTTGGGGAATCAGGGGACCGGTGGCTACACCTTC. Its translation is CASSLGNQGTGGYTF.

V usage is TRBV30 and J usage is TRBJ1-4; D may be TRBD1 (5 bases). This CDR3 spans 18 amino acids. The germline V gene has CDR1 GTSNPN and CDR2 SVGIG (reference sequence). Trimming left V 0 bases short and J 0 bases short, with 17 bases between. CDR3 residues: CAWSVGRARFSTNEKLFF. CDR3 DNA sequence: TGTGCCTGGAGTGTAGGCAGGGCCCGCTTTTCAACTAATGAAAAACTGTTTTTT.

The chain is built from TRBV7-2 and TRBJ2-5, with TRBD1 identical over 11 bases. CDR1 SGHTA and CDR2 FQGNSA come from the germline V gene. Losses at the gene ends were 5 bases for V and 4 bases for J; bases not matched to a gene: 9. The CDR3 is 16 amino acids. The chain's CDR3 is CASSDQWTGGRETQYF. CDR3 DNA: TGTGCCAGCAGCGATCAGTGGACAGGGGGCCGAGAGACCCAGTACTTC.

This clone was picked up one time. This sequence joins TRBV21-1 and TRBJ2-3; the D call of TRBD2 is as the table states it, not checked on the DNA. TRBV21-1 is a pseudogene segment. The CDR3 runs to 13 residues. CDR3 nucleotide sequence: TGTGCCAGCAGCAAATACGGGGGGGGGACGCAGTATTTT. It is translated as CASSKYGGGTQYF.

The sample holds a few counts of this clone. The rearrangement links TRBV6-5 to TRBJ1-5; 8 bases align to TRBD1. With V trimmed by 6 bases and J by 7 bases, 5 bases remained unmatched. Germline V lookup: CDR1 MNHEY, CDR2 SVGAGI. The CDR3 is 13 residues long. The DNA of the CDR3 is TGTGCCAGCAGCCAGGGGGCAGGGCAGCCCCAGCATTTT. It is translated as CASSQGAGQPQHF.

The V and J genes are TRBV24-1 and TRBJ2-3; TRBD2 aligns across 7 bases. This CDR3 is built from 18 residues. Germline V gives CDR1 KGHDR, CDR2 SFDVKD. V was clipped by 5 bases and J by 1 base; unmatched bases: 14. In DNA, the CDR3 is TGTGCCACCAGTGTTAACCCCCGTGAGGCGGGGGGCACAGATACGCAGTATTTT. This codes for CATSVNPREAGGTDTQYF.

The V call is TRBV29-1, the J call TRBJ1-5; tentatively, D is TRBD1 (5 bases). Germline lookup yields CDR1 SQVTM and CDR2 ANQGSEA. The length of the CDR3 is 14 residues. The V end was cut by 6 bases, the J end by 0 bases, with 12 bases between. The CDR3 protein is CSVTTDNSNQPQHF. CDR3 in DNA: TGCAGCGTCACGACAGATAATAGCAATCAGCCCCAGCATTTT.

This chain uses TRBV7-2 with TRBJ2-2; perhaps TRBD1 as D (6 bases). CDR1 and CDR2 from the germline V gene are SGHTA and FQGNSA. This CDR3 spans 12 amino acids. V lost 5 bases, J lost 6 bases, and 7 bases lay in between. The CDR3 DNA sequence: TGTGCCAGCAGCCGACAGGCCGGGGAGCTGTTTTTT. Amino acids: CASSRQAGELFF.

The table lists this clone with a few counts. CDR3 region: CASGTSGGATGELFF. The CDR3 nucleotides read TGCGCCAGCGGCACTAGCGGGGGGGCCACCGGGGAGCTGTTTTTT. The rearrangement links TRBV5-1 to TRBJ2-2; 13 bases line up with TRBD2. After removal of 7 bases from V and 4 bases from J, the junction contained 4 bases not matched to a gene. The germline gives CDR1 SGHRS, CDR2 YFSETQ. CDR3 size: 15 residues.

The J gene is TRBJ1-2, the V gene TRBV28; the D gene is possibly TRBD1 (6 bases). V dropped 7 bases and J dropped 4 bases, with 13 bases sitting between them. Per the germline V gene, CDR1 is MDHEN and CDR2 is SYDVKM. This CDR3 is 13 amino acids long. The CDR3 loop reads CASTLTGGYGYTF. CDR3 bases: TGTGCCAGCACACTGACAGGCGGCTATGGCTACACCTTC.

The table lists this clone with a count of one. This chain connects TRBV19 to TRBJ2-5; possible D gene TRBD2, 6 bases. This CDR3 has 14 residues. Germline CDR1 and CDR2: LNHDA and SQIVND (reference sequence). Trimming removed 6 bases at V and 2 bases at J, with 13 bases between. Written as DNA, the CDR3 is TGTGCCAGTAGCGAGGGAGGCTATCAAGAGACCCAGTACTTC. Translating gives CASSEGGYQETQYF.

The chain is built from TRBV7-8 and TRBJ2-7; 8 bases fit TRBD1. Germline lookup yields CDR1 SGHVS and CDR2 FQNEAQ. V was clipped by 2 bases and J by 1 base; unmatched bases: 7. The CDR3 covers 16 residues. This CDR3 is CASSLYGTGGSYEQYF. CDR3 nucleotides: TGTGCCAGCAGCTTATATGGGACAGGAGGGTCCTACGAGCAGTACTTC.